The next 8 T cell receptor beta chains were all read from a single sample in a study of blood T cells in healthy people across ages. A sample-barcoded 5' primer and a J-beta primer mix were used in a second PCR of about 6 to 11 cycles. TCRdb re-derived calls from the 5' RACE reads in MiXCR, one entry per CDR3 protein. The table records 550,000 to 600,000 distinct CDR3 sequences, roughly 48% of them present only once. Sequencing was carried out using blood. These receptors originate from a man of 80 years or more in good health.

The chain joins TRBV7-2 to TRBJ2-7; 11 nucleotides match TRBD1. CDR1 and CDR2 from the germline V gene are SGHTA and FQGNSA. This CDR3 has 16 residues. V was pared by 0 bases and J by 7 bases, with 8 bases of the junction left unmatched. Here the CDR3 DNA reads TGTGCCAGCAGCTTAGCTTGGGACAGGGGGGACAATGAGCAGTACTTC. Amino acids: CASSLAWDRGDNEQYF. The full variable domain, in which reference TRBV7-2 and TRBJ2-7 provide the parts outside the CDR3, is GAGVSQSPSNKVTEKGKDVELRCDPISGHTALYWYRQSLGQGLEFLIYFQGNSAPDKSGLPSDRFSAERTGGSVSTLTIQRTQQEDSAVYLCASSLAWDRGDNEQYFGPGTRLTVT.

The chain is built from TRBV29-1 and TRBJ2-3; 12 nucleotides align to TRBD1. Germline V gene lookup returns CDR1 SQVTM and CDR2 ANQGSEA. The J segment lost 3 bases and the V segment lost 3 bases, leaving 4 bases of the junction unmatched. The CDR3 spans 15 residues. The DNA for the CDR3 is TGCAGCGTTGAGCCGGGACAGGGGGCAACAGATACGCAGTATTTT. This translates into CSVEPGQGATDTQYF.

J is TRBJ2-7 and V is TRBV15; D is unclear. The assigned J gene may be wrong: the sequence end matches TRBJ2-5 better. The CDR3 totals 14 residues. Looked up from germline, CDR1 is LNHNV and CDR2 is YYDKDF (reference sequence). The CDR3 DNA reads TGTGCCACCAGCAGAGAAAGGGCTGGGGAGACCCAGTACTTC. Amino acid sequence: CATSRERAGETQYF.

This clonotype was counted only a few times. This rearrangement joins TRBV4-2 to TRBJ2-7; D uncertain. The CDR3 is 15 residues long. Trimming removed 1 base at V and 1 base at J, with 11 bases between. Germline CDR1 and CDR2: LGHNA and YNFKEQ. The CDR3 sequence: CASSQGGTQSYEQYF. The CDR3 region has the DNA TGTGCCAGCAGCCAAGGCGGCACCCAGTCCTACGAGCAGTACTTC.

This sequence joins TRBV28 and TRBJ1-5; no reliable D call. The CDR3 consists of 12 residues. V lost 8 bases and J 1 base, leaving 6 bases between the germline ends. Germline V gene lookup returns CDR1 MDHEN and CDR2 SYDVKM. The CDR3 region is CASYGSNQPQHF. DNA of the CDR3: TGTGCCAGCTACGGGAGCAATCAGCCCCAGCATTTT.

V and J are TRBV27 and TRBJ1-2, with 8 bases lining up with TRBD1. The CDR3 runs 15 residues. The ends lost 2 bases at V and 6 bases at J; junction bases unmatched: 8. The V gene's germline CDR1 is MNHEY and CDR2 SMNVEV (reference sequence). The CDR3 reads CASSLGTGGAHGYTF. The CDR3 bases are TGTGCCAGCAGTTTAGGGACAGGAGGGGCGCATGGCTACACCTTC.

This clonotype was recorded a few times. The CDR3 DNA reads as TGTGCCAGCAGTTCTGCGGACAGCAATCAGCCCCAGCATTTT. The encoded protein is CASSSADSNQPQHF. This chain connects TRBV6-6 to TRBJ1-5, with D uncertain. V gave up 4 bases and J gave up 1 base, with 8 bases separating them. CDR1 MNHNY and CDR2 SVGAGI come from the germline V gene (reference sequence). The CDR3 is made up of 14 amino acids.

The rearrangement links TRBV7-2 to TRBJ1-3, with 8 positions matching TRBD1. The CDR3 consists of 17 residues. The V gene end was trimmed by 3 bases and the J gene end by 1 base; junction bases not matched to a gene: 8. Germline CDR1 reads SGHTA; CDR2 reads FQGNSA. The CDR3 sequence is CASSFVPGGTSGNTIYF. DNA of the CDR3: TGTGCCAGCAGCTTTGTCCCAGGGGGCACTTCTGGAAACACCATATATTTT.